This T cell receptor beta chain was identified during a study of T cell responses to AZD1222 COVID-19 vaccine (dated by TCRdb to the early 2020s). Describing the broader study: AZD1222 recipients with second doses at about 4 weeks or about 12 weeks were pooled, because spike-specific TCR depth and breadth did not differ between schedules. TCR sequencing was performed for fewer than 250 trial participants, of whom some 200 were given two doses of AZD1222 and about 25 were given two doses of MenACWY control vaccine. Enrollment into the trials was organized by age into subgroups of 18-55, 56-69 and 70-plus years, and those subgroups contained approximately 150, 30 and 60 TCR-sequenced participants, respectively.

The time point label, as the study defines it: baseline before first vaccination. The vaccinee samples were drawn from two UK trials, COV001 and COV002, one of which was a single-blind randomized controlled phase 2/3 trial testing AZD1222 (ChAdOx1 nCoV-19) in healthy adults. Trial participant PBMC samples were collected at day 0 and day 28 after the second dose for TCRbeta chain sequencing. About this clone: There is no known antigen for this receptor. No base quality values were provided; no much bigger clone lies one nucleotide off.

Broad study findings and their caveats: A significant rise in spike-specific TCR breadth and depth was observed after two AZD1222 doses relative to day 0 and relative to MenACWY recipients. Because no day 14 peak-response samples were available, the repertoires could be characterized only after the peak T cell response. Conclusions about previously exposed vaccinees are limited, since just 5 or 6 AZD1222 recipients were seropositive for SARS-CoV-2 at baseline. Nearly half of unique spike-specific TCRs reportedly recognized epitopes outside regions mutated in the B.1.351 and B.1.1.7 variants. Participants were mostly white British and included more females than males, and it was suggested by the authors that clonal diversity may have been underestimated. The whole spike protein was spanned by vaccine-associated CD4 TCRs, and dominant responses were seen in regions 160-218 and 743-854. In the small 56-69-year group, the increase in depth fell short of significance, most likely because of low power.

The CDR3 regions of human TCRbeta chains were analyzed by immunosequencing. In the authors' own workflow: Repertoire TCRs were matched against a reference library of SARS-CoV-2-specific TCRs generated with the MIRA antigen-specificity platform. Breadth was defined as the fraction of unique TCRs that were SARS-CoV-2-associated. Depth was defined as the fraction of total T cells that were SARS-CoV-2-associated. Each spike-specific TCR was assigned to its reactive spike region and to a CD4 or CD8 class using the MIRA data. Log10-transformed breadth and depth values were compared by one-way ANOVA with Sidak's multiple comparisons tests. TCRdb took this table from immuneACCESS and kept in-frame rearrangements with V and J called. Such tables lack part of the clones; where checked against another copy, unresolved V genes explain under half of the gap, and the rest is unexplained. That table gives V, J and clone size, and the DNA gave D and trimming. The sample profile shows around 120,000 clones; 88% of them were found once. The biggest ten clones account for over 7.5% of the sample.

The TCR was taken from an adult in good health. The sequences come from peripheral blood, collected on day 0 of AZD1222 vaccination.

The DNA sequence follows: TGTGCCAGCAGGAATGGCGGGGCCTATGGCTACACCTTC. Translated, this is CASRNGGAYGYTF. The V and J genes are TRBV6-5 and TRBJ1-2; matching of 5 bases hints at TRBD1 as the D gene. The CDR3 starts with the cysteine, ends with the phenylalanine, and has 13 residues. The entry retains the CDR3 DNA only, 39 bases that are in frame from base 1. Taken from the germline V gene, the CDR1 and CDR2 loops are MNHEY and SVGAGI. The V end loses 6 bases and the J end loses 4 bases, and a stretch of 12 bases separates them.